This is a list of T cell receptor beta chains from one sample in a study of cytomegalovirus exposure and HLA in healthy donors. Clones were read by immunoSEQ multiplex PCR, and TCRdb kept only the in-frame ones, dropping some. Of more than 90,000 clones listed, almost 70% are singletons. Sequencing input: PBMCs. Receptor source: a man aged 25 to 40 in good health and CMV-seropositive. CDR3s include the opening cysteine and the closing phenylalanine or tryptophan. The D gene is left open where the match is weak. Clone size is not always given. Where it is, it says once, few, many or a class for expanded clones.

cdr3_aa cdr3_nt j_call v_call clone_size d_call
CASSLEVNSLDRRSPLHF TGTGCCAGCAGCTTGGAAGTAAACTCCCTAGACAGGAGGTCACCCCTCCACTTT TRBJ1-6 TRBV5-5 few -
CASTINAGGNEQFF TGTGCCAGCACCATTAACGCGGGAGGGAATGAGCAGTTCTTC TRBJ2-1 TRBV6-4 - TRBD2
CASGSEGGDTEAFF TGTGCTAGTGGCAGCGAGGGTGGGGACACTGAAGCTTTCTTT TRBJ1-1 TRBV12-5 - -
CASTTGVYSNQPQHF TGTGCCAGCACCACCGGGGTTTATAGCAATCAGCCCCAGCATTTT TRBJ1-5 TRBV6-1 - -
CASSLTAPSSNQPQHF TGTGCCAGCAGTTTGACAGCTCCGTCAAGCAATCAGCCCCAGCATTTT TRBJ1-5 TRBV27 - -
CASSILQGQTEAFF TGTGCCAGTAGTATACTACAGGGACAAACTGAAGCTTTCTTT TRBJ1-1 TRBV19 - -
CASSVAPHITGDTQYF TGTGCCAGCAGCGTAGCCCCCCATATTACGGGAGATACGCAGTATTTT TRBJ2-3 TRBV9 - -
CASSPPRTGLSYEQYF TGTGCCAGCTCACCACCGCGGACAGGGCTCTCCTACGAGCAGTACTTC TRBJ2-7 TRBV18 - TRBD1
CASSSGQNYGYTF TGCGCCAGCAGCTCGGGACAGAACTATGGCTACACCTTC TRBJ1-2 TRBV5-1 - TRBD1
CASSLGTPINTEAFF TGTGCCAGCAGCCTCGGGACACCTATTAACACTGAAGCTTTCTTT TRBJ1-1 TRBV6-5 - -
CASSMGQGEYQPQHF TGTGCCAGTAGCATGGGACAGGGGGAATATCAGCCCCAGCATTTT TRBJ1-5 TRBV19 - TRBD1
CASSLAGGYNEQFF TGTGCCAGTAGCCTAGCGGGGGGATACAATGAGCAGTTCTTC TRBJ2-1 TRBV19 - TRBD2
CASSLARFGSPLHF TGTGCCAGCAGCTTAGCGAGATTCGGTTCACCCCTCCACTTT TRBJ1-6 TRBV11-3 - -
CASSLSGNYGYTF TGCGCCAGCAGCTTGTCAGGAAACTATGGCTACACCTTC TRBJ1-2 TRBV5-1 few -
CASSRGQWNTEAFF TGTGCCAGCAGTAGGGGACAGTGGAACACTGAAGCTTTCTTT TRBJ1-1 TRBV6-1 - TRBD1
CAWKTPDRDYGYTF TGTGCCTGGAAAACCCCGGACAGGGACTATGGCTACACCTTC TRBJ1-2 TRBV30 - TRBD1
CASTPSTGESSPLHF TGTGCCAGCACCCCTAGTACAGGGGAGAGTTCACCCCTCCACTTT TRBJ1-6 TRBV5-4 - TRBD1
CASSVTSGNEQFF TGCGCCAGCAGCGTGACTAGCGGGAATGAGCAGTTCTTC TRBJ2-1 TRBV5-1 - TRBD2
CASSYFGQGGSPLHF TGTGCCAGCAGCTACTTCGGCCAGGGGGGCTCACCCCTCCACTTT TRBJ1-6 TRBV7-9 - TRBD1
CASRYDSPDAGELFF TGCGCCAGCAGGTACGACTCCCCCGACGCCGGGGAGCTGTTTTTT TRBJ2-2 TRBV5-1 - -
CASGLGRTTGGNSPLHF TGTGCTAGTGGTTTGGGGCGAACGACAGGGGGCAATTCACCCCTCCACTTT TRBJ1-6 TRBV12-5 - TRBD1
CASSLAQGIKHNEQFF TGCGCCAGCAGCTTGGCTCAGGGGATCAAACACAATGAGCAGTTCTTC TRBJ2-1 TRBV5-1 - -
CASSLSWTAEQFF TGTGCCAGCAGTTTATCCTGGACAGCTGAGCAGTTCTTC TRBJ2-1 TRBV27 - -
CASSLSSGPYGYTF TGTGCCAGCAGCTTATCGTCAGGTCCCTATGGCTACACCTTC TRBJ1-2 TRBV7-2 - -
CASSVGRASGYTF TGCGCCAGCAGCGTTGGCCGAGCTAGTGGCTACACCTTC TRBJ1-2 TRBV5-1 once -
CASQGFSGNTIYF TGTGCTAGTCAGGGATTCTCTGGAAACACCATATATTTT TRBJ1-3 TRBV12-5 few -
CASRPGQDTDTQYF TGTGCCAGCAGGCCGGGACAGGACACAGATACGCAGTATTTT TRBJ2-3 TRBV2 - TRBD1
CASSRQNGYTF TGTGCCAGCAGCCGACAGAATGGCTACACCTTC TRBJ1-2 TRBV28 - -
CASSASGGSGTEAFF TGTGCCAGCAGCGCCTCAGGGGGCTCGGGAACTGAAGCTTTCTTT TRBJ1-1 TRBV9 few TRBD1
CASSADRYYNEQFF TGTGCCAGCAGCGCCGACAGGTACTACAATGAGCAGTTCTTC TRBJ2-1 TRBV7-2 few -
CSVEDQHHGNTIYF TGCAGCGTTGAAGATCAACACCACGGAAACACCATATATTTT TRBJ1-3 TRBV29-1 - -
CASSASGLTEAFF TGTGCCAGCAGCGCGTCAGGGCTCACTGAAGCTTTCTTT TRBJ1-1 TRBV7-2 - -
CASSLKTGGDYGYTF TGTGCCAGCAGCTTGAAGACAGGGGGGGACTATGGCTACACCTTC TRBJ1-2 TRBV7-2 - TRBD1
CASSLGLGGRVNEQFF TGTGCCAGCAGCTTAGGGCTCGGTGGGAGGGTTAATGAGCAGTTCTTC TRBJ2-1 TRBV13 - TRBD2
CASRRGAGGPEGTDTQYF TGTGCCAGCAGAAGAGGTGCGGGAGGGCCAGAGGGGACAGATACGCAGTATTTT TRBJ2-3 TRBV2 - TRBD2
CASSQGTGSASNQPQHF TGTGCCAGCAGCCAAGGGACAGGTTCAGCTAGCAATCAGCCCCAGCATTTT TRBJ1-5 TRBV4-2 - TRBD1
CASSTQGASSYNEQFF TGTGCCAGCAGTACACAGGGGGCAAGCTCCTACAATGAGCAGTTCTTC TRBJ2-1 TRBV2 - TRBD1
CASQTSGRGDEQFF TGTGCCAGTCAGACTAGCGGGAGGGGGGATGAGCAGTTCTTC TRBJ2-1 TRBV28 few TRBD2
CAISGTSGRTTGELFF TGTGCCATCAGTGGGACTAGCGGTCGGACGACCGGGGAGCTGTTTTTT TRBJ2-2 TRBV10-3 - TRBD2
CASSSTSGIVAGELFF TGCGCCAGCAGTTCGACTAGCGGGATCGTTGCCGGGGAGCTGTTTTTT TRBJ2-2 TRBV10-2 - TRBD2
CASTGQGALLTF TGTGCCAGTACGGGACAGGGGGCCTTGCTCACCTTC TRBJ1-2 TRBV5-5 once TRBD1
CSVEGELGGSGVNYGYTF TGCAGCGTTGAAGGTGAGTTGGGGGGGAGTGGAGTTAACTATGGCTACACCTTC TRBJ1-2 TRBV29-1 - -
CASSLSGLVQGPRPFTQYF TGTGCCAGCAGCTTGAGCGGCCTAGTACAGGGGCCGCGCCCCTTTACGCAGTATTTT TRBJ2-3 TRBV28 - TRBD1
CASSGLAGGRDTQYF TGTGCCAGCAGTGGACTAGCGGGGGGAAGAGATACGCAGTATTTT TRBJ2-3 TRBV6-1 - TRBD2
CASSARFREPSYNEQFF TGCGCCAGCAGTGCCCGTTTTCGGGAGCCCTCCTACAATGAGCAGTTCTTC TRBJ2-1 TRBV10-1 - -
CASSFEESTGELFF TGTGCCAGCAGCTTCGAGGAGAGCACCGGGGAGCTGTTTTTT TRBJ2-2 TRBV11-1 - -
CASSTGSIDTQYF TGTGCCAGCAGTACGGGGAGCATAGATACGCAGTATTTT TRBJ2-3 TRBV6-6 - -
CASSSWAESSGNTIYF TGTGCCAGCAGCTCTTGGGCAGAGAGCTCTGGAAACACCATATATTTT TRBJ1-3 TRBV7-6 once -
CASSYSTSGYGNGYTF TGTGCCAGCAGTTATAGTACGTCGGGATACGGTAATGGCTACACCTTC TRBJ1-2 TRBV2 - -
CASSSPKGAGTGGYGYTF TGTGCCAGCAGCTCTCCTAAAGGTGCCGGGACAGGGGGCTATGGCTACACCTTC TRBJ1-2 TRBV11-2 - TRBD1
CASSYLLDRTGSEAFF TGTGCCAGCAGTTACCTATTGGACAGGACGGGGTCTGAAGCTTTCTTT TRBJ1-1 TRBV6-7 - TRBD1
CASNLAGGGPDTQYF TGTGCCAGCAATTTAGCGGGGGGGGGACCAGATACGCAGTATTTT TRBJ2-3 TRBV6-1 once TRBD2
CASSVREEQGRRSEQFF TGTGCCAGCAGCGTCAGAGAGGAACAGGGAAGGAGGAGTGAGCAGTTCTTC TRBJ2-1 TRBV9 few -
CASSLASGTGVGNTIYF TGTGCCAGCAGCTTAGCTTCGGGGACAGGGGTCGGAAACACCATATATTTT TRBJ1-3 TRBV7-8 - TRBD1
CASSLRTPQGGNTIYF TGTGCCAGCAGCCTGCGGACCCCCCAGGGGGGAAACACCATATATTTT TRBJ1-3 TRBV7-6 few -
CASSSGGRNQPQHF TGTGCCAGTAGTAGCGGGGGTCGGAATCAGCCCCAGCATTTT TRBJ1-5 TRBV19 - -
CSAPGERNGYTF TGCAGCGCCCCAGGGGAGAGGAACGGCTACACCTTC TRBJ1-2 TRBV29-1 few -